Sequencing of this T cell receptor beta chain was carried out in a study of early T cells in non-severe SARS-CoV-2 infection. Overall study context: Chains were not paired, and sequencing was done on bulk RNA from unsorted whole blood. Study outcomes and limitations: VDJdb-based annotation leaned toward anti-spike CD8 responses and missed private and CD4 specificities.

The V gene end was trimmed by 5 bases and the J gene end by 3 bases; junction bases not matched to a gene: 9. The CDR3 has 16 amino acids. CDR1 and CDR2 from the germline V gene are MDHEN and SYDVKM. Tagging with unique molecular identifiers was applied to individual cDNA molecules. TCRdb independently ran MiXCR on the 5' RACE reads; one entry per CDR3 protein. Found here are more than 90,000 distinct CDR3 sequences, about 13% of them singletons; the top ten hold over 2%. Note on this clonotype: Antigen specificity is unknown.

The sequencing input was whole blood. The V and J genes are TRBV28 and TRBJ2-3; 9 bases map to TRBD2. The origin of this receptor is an adult who was a healthcare worker with PCR-confirmed SARS-CoV-2 infection or an uninfected control (not recorded which). The CDR3 protein is CASSPLGAGGTDTQYF. As DNA, the CDR3 is TGTGCCAGCAGTCCCCTCGGAGCGGGGGGAACAGATACGCAGTATTTT.